This T cell receptor beta chain originates from a study of blood T cell repertoires in COVID-19. Across the whole study: Nucleic acid was either cDNA or gDNA, and it came from T cells, B-cell-depleted T cells, or PBMCs.

In the original workflow: Counts of nucleated cells, estimated from reference gene primer amplification, were obtained. Measured with immunoSEQ multiplex PCR; TCRdb has only the in-frame clones, and not every one. The V and J calls and the clone size are those of that table, but D and trimming were determined from the DNA. The table shows about 270,000 clones, with about 83% occurring only once. This sequence originates from a woman aged 45-59 years who had recovered from COVID-19. The sequencing sample was made of peripheral blood.

In DNA, the CDR3 is TGTGCCATCAGAGGAGGAAGCGGGAGAAGAGGACCTACCACCGGGGAGCTGTTTTTT. This sequence encodes CAIRGGSGRRGPTTGELFF. The chain combines TRBV10-3 with TRBJ2-2; 8 nucleotides agree with TRBD2. Germline values: CDR1 ENHRY, CDR2 SYGVKD. J lost 4 bases, V lost 6 bases, and 19 bases had no gene match. This CDR3 has 19 amino acids.